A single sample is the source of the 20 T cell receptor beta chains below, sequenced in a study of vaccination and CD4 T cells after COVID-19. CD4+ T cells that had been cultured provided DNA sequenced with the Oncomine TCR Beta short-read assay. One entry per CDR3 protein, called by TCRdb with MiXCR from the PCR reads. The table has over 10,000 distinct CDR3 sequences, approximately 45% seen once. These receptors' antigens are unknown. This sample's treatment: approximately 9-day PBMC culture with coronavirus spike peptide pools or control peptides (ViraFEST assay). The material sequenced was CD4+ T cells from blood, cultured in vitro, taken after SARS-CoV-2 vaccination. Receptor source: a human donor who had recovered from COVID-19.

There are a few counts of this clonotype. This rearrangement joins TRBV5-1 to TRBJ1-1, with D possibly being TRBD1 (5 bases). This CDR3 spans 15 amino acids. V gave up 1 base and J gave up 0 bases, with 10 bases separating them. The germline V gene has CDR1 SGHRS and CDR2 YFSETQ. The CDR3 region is CASSLLAGLNTEAFF. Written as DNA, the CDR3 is TGCGCCAGCAGCTTGTTGGCAGGGTTGAACACTGAAGCTTTCTTT.

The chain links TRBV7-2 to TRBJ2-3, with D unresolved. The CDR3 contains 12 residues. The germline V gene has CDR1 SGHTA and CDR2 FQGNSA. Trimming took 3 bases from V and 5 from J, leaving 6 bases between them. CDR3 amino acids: CASSLARDTQYF. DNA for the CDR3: TGTGCCAGCAGCTTGGCCCGAGATACGCAGTATTTT.

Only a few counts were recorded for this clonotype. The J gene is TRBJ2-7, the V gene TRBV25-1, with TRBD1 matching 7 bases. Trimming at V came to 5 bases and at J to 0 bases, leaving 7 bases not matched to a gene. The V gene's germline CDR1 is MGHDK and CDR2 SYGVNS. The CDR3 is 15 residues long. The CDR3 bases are TGTGCCAGCAGTTTAGGGGGCTCCCTCTCCTACGAGCAGTACTTC. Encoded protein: CASSLGGSLSYEQYF.

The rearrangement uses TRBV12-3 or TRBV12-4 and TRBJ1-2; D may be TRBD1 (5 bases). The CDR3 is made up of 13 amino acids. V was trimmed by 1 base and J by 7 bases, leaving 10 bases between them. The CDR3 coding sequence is TGTGCCAGCAGTTTAGAGGGGTTGGGTGGCTACACCTTC. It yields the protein CASSLEGLGGYTF.

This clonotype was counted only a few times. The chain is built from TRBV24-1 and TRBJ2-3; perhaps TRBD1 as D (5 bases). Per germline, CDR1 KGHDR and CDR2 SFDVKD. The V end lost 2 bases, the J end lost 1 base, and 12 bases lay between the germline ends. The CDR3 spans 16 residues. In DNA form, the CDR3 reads TGTGCCACCAGTGATTCAGGGTCTCGGGGCACAGATACGCAGTATTTT. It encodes CATSDSGSRGTDTQYF.

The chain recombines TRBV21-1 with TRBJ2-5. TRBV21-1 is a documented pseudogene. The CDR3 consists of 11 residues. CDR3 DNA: TGTGCCAGCAGCAAAGGGGAGACCCAGTACTTC. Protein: CASSKGETQYF.

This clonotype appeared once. The CDR3 DNA reads as TGTGCCAGCAGCGAAATCGGGATTAACCAAGAGACCCAGTACTTC. The encoded protein is CASSEIGINQETQYF. The chain has TRBV2 and TRBJ2-5, with a tentative D call TRBD2 (5 bases). Trimming removed 6 bases at V and 0 bases at J, with 14 bases between. The CDR3 is 15 residues long. The germline V gene encodes CDR1 SNHLY and CDR2 FYNNEI.

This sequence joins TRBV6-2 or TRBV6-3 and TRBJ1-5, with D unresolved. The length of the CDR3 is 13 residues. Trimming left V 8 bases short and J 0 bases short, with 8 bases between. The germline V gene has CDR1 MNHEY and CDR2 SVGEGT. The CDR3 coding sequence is TGTGCCAGCGAAAATTATAGCAATCAGCCCCAGCATTTT. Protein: CASENYSNQPQHF.

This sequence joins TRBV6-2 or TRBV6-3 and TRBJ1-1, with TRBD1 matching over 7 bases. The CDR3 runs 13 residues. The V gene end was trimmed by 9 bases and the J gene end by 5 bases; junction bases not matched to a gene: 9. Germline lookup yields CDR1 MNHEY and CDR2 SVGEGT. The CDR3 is CASTKQGITEAFF. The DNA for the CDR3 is TGTGCCAGTACCAAACAGGGGATTACTGAAGCTTTCTTT.

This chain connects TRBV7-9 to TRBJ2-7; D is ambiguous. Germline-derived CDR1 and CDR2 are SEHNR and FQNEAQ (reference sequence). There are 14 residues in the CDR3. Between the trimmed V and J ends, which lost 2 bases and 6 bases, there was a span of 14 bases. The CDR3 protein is CASSLNSGSPEQYF. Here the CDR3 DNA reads TGTGCCAGCAGCTTAAACTCAGGTTCACCCGAGCAGTACTTC.

The CDR3 reads CSASRDRGFGYTF. The CDR3 DNA sequence: TGCAGTGCTAGCCGGGACAGGGGATTCGGCTACACCTTC. This chain links TRBV20-1 with TRBJ1-2; TRBD1 agrees at 10 bases. Germline CDR1 is DFQATT and CDR2 is SNEGSKA (reference sequence). The length of the CDR3 is 13 residues. V was pared by 3 bases and J by 8 bases, with 6 bases of the junction left unmatched.

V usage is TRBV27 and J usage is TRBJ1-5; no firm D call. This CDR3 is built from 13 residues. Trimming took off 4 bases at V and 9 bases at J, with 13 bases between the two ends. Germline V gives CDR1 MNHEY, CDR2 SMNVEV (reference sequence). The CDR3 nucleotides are TGTGCCAGCAGTTACCAACCCCTGAGGCCCCAGCATTTT. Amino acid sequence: CASSYQPLRPQHF.

The CDR3: CASSPAGAPLHRYEQYF. The CDR3, as DNA: TGTGCCAGCAGCCCAGCGGGAGCACCGCTACATCGCTACGAGCAGTACTTC. The chain is built from TRBV12-3 or TRBV12-4 and TRBJ2-7; 8 nucleotides agree with TRBD2. The CDR3 runs 17 residues. V was pared by 6 bases and J by 3 bases, with 16 bases of the junction left unmatched.

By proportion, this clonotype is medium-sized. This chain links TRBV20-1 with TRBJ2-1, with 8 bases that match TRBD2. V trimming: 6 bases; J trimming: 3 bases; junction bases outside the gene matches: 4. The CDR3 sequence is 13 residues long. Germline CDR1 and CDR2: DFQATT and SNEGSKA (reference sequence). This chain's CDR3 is CSAWTSSYNEQFF. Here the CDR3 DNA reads TGCAGTGCATGGACTAGCAGCTACAATGAGCAGTTCTTC.

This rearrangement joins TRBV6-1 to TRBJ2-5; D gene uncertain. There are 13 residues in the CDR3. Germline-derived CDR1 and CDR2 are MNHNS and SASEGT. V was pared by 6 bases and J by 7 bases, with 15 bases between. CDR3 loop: CASSPAGRGTQYF. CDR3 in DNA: TGTGCCAGCAGCCCTGCCGGTCGCGGGACCCAGTACTTC.

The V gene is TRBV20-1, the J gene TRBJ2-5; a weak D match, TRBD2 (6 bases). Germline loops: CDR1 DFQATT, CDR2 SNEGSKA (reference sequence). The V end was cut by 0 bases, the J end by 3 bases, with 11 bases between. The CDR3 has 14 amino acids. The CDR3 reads CSARDGGPEETQYF. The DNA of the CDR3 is TGCAGTGCTAGAGATGGAGGGCCTGAAGAGACCCAGTACTTC.

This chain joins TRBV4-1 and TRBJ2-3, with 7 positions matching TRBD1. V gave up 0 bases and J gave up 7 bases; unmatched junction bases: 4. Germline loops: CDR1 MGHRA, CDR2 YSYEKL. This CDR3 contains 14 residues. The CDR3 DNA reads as TGCGCCAGCAGCCAAGATCCGACAGGGAATACGCAGTATTTT. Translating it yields CASSQDPTGNTQYF.

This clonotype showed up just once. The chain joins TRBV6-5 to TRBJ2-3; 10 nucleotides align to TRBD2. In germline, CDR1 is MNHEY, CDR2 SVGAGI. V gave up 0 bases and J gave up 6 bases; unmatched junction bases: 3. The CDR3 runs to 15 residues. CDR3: CASSYSSGRGDTQYF. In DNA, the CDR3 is TGTGCCAGCAGTTACTCGAGCGGGAGGGGTGATACGCAGTATTTT.

CDR3 in DNA: TGTGCCAGCAGCTTCCAGCTAGCCCGCGAGCAGTACTTC. Translated, it gives CASSFQLAREQYF. The chain employs TRBV7-2 and TRBJ2-7; D is possibly TRBD2 (5 bases). Germline V gene lookup returns CDR1 SGHTA and CDR2 FQGNSA. V dropped 3 bases and J dropped 6 bases, with 12 bases sitting between them. This CDR3 comprises 13 residues.

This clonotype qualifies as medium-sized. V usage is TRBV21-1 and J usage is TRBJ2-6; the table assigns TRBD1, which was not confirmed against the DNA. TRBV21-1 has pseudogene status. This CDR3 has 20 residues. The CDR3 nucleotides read TGTGCCAGCAGCAAATGTCAAAATTGGGGGGGCCCCTCTGGGGCCAACGTCCTGACTTTC. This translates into CASSKCQNWGGPSGANVLTF.